This passage covers 29 T cell receptor beta chains from one sample sequenced in a study of shared clonotypes between healthy human individuals. TCRdb's table, derived via immunoSEQ multiplex PCR, lists solely in-frame clones and lacks some. Of 2 million or so clones in the sample, 85% to 95% were seen once. CD45RO-negative, CCR7-selected cells formed the naive CD8 fraction, which excluded terminally differentiated effector memory CD45RA+ cells. Specimen: naive CD8+ T cells sorted from blood. The receptors stem from a man aged 18-30 years in good health.

There are a few counts of this clone. The chain has TRBV6-1 and TRBJ2-1; TRBD2 matches 7 bases. Germline V CDR1 and CDR2: MNHNS, SASEGT. V shed 4 bases, J shed 7 bases, and the junction held 1 base outside the gene matches. The CDR3 runs to 12 residues. CDR3 nucleotides: TGTGCCAGCAGTGTGGGGGGGAATGAGCAGTTCTTC. Its protein is CASSVGGNEQFF.

The CDR3 DNA follows: TGTGCCAGCAGTGAAAAAATAGCTAGCGGGGCCGGGGAGCTGTTTTTT. Protein product: CASSEKIASGAGELFF. The chain has TRBV6-1 and TRBJ2-2; 9 bases are a match to TRBD2. Unmatched junction bases numbered 7, after V lost 2 bases and J lost 6 bases. CDR1 and CDR2 (germline): MNHNS, SASEGT. The CDR3 runs to 16 residues.

The chain employs TRBV13 and TRBJ2-1; 12 bases are shared with TRBD2. Germline V lookup: CDR1 PRHDT, CDR2 FYEKMQ (reference sequence). Trimming cost V 5 bases and J 9 bases; bases outside gene matches: 20. This CDR3 comprises 19 residues. The CDR3 is CASSPPMTSGSAHYGEQFF. The CDR3 nucleotides are TGTGCCAGCAGCCCTCCAATGACTAGCGGGAGTGCGCATTATGGTGAGCAGTTCTTC.

J is TRBJ1-2 and V is TRBV13, with unresolved D. Germline V gene data show CDR1 as PRHDT and CDR2 as FYEKMQ (reference sequence). V lost 3 bases to trimming and J lost 2 bases, with 16 bases between them. The CDR3 sequence is 16 residues long. The CDR3 DNA reads TGTGCCAGCAGCTTGGTCGAAGAACTGCGGAACTATGGCTACACCTTC. Translation gives CASSLVEELRNYGYTF.

This clone was seen once. The chain joins TRBV5-4 to TRBJ1-2; the match to TRBD1 covers 8 bases. The germline V gene encodes CDR1 SGHNT and CDR2 YYREEE (reference sequence). Trimming at V came to 4 bases and at J to 8 bases, leaving 13 bases not matched to a gene. The CDR3 has 15 residues. CDR3 protein: CASSPGQGTMGGYTF. The CDR3 nucleotides are TGTGCCAGCAGCCCCGGACAGGGAACTATGGGGGGCTACACCTTC.

The chain combines TRBV10-3 with TRBJ1-1, with a weak D call TRBD1 (5 bases). The V end was cut by 3 bases, the J end by 1 base, with 12 bases between. CDR1 and CDR2 from the germline V gene are ENHRY and SYGVKD. This CDR3 is built from 15 residues. As DNA, the CDR3 is TGTGCCATCAGTGACTATGACAGCCGGAACACTGAAGCTTTCTTT. This codes for CAISDYDSRNTEAFF.

The chain employs TRBV27 and TRBJ2-6, with D perhaps matching TRBD1 or TRBD2 (5 bases each). The CDR3 is made up of 18 amino acids. Germline loops: CDR1 MNHEY, CDR2 SMNVEV (reference sequence). V was pared by 6 bases and J by 4 bases, with 22 bases between. CDR3 in amino acids: CASSSDTGRLAGANVLTF. CDR3 nucleotide sequence: TGTGCCAGCAGCTCCGATACGGGGCGTTTAGCAGGGGCCAACGTCCTGACTTTC.

The V call is TRBV19, the J call TRBJ1-2; D unresolved. V lost 0 bases to trimming and J lost 3 bases, with 11 bases between them. Germline-derived CDR1 and CDR2 are LNHDA and SQIVND (reference sequence). The CDR3 has 15 residues. The CDR3 DNA sequence: TGTGCCAGTAGTATAGAGGAGGGATCGGACTATGGCTACACCTTC. Amino acid sequence: CASSIEEGSDYGYTF. The variable domain in full, with the rest retrieved from reference TRBV19 and TRBJ1-2, is DGGITQSPKYLFRKEGQNVTLSCEQNLNHDAMYWYRQDPGQGLRLIYYSQIVNDFQKGDIAEGYSVSREKKESFPLTVTSAQKNPTAFYLCASSIEEGSDYGYTFGSGTRLTVV.

The CDR3 loop is CASSYTGHGDYGYTF. The CDR3 coding sequence is TGTGCCAGCAGTTATACGGGACACGGGGACTATGGCTACACCTTC. The chain employs TRBV27 and TRBJ1-2; TRBD1 is a possible D gene (6 bases). V was cut by 4 bases and J by 3 bases, with 15 bases left in between. CDR3 size: 15 residues. Looked up from germline, CDR1 is MNHEY and CDR2 is SMNVEV (reference sequence).

The chain carries TRBV11-1 and TRBJ2-2; 7 bases agree with TRBD1. V lost 1 base to trimming and J lost 5 bases; unmatched junction nucleotides: 1. The CDR3 length is 14 residues. Per germline, CDR1 SGHAT and CDR2 FQDESV (reference sequence). The CDR3 here is CASSLGGQTGELFF. For the CDR3, the DNA is TGTGCCAGCAGCTTAGGGGGACAGACCGGGGAGCTGTTTTTT.

This chain connects TRBV10-2 to TRBJ2-7; 9 bases align to TRBD2. The CDR3 has 14 residues. Per germline, CDR1 WSHSY and CDR2 SAAADI. J was trimmed by 2 bases and V by 4 bases; bases with no gene match: 3. The CDR3 sequence: CASSGGLAAYEQYF. The CDR3, as DNA: TGCGCCAGCAGTGGGGGACTAGCAGCCTACGAGCAGTACTTC.

In its sample, this clone was seen a few times. This chain links TRBV5-1 with TRBJ1-5, with D perhaps TRBD1 (5 bases). The CDR3 spans 15 residues. The V end was cut by 9 bases, the J end by 3 bases, with 19 bases between. Germline V CDR1 and CDR2: SGHRS, YFSETQ. This CDR3 is CATTTGHHNNQPQHF. The CDR3 DNA follows: TGCGCCACCACTACAGGACATCATAACAATCAGCCCCAGCATTTT.

This chain connects TRBV10-3 to TRBJ2-1, with TRBD1 matching 8 bases. Germline CDR1 and CDR2: ENHRY and SYGVKD. The CDR3 is 13 residues long. V lost 10 bases and J lost 4; bases outside the gene matches: 6. The CDR3 loop is CATDREGYNEQFF. CDR3 bases: TGTGCCACGGACAGGGAAGGTTACAATGAGCAGTTCTTC.

The gene calls are TRBV2 and TRBJ1-2, with D unclear. The CDR3 is 15 amino acids. The germline CDR1 and CDR2 sequences are SNHLY and FYNNEI. Trimming left V 4 bases short and J 4 bases short, with 16 bases between. The CDR3 spells CASSVSPGVSYGYTF. The CDR3, as DNA: TGTGCCAGCAGTGTATCTCCCGGGGTATCCTATGGCTACACCTTC.

With respect to this clone: Additional DNA sequences in this sample encode the identical CDR3. The V gene is TRBV7-9, the J gene TRBJ2-1; tentatively, D is TRBD1 (5 bases). CDR1 and CDR2 (germline): SEHNR, FQNEAQ (reference sequence). The V gene lost 6 bases and the J gene lost 9 bases, with 12 bases spanning the gap. The CDR3 totals 12 residues. CDR3 in amino acids: CASSSRTFEQFF. The CDR3 coding sequence is TGTGCCAGCAGTTCCCGGACATTTGAGCAGTTCTTC.

As regards this clone: The likely explanation is a read error, given a far larger clone one base away. This same CDR3 is encoded by further DNA sequences in the sample. The chain has TRBV27 and TRBJ2-7; perhaps D is TRBD1 or TRBD2 (6 bases each). The V and J ends lost 3 bases and 4 bases respectively, with 19 bases between them. The germline V gene has CDR1 MNHEY and CDR2 SMNVEV (reference sequence). The CDR3 loop spans 16 amino acids. The CDR3 region has the DNA TGTGCCAGCAGTTTGACAGGAGGGTTCGGGCCTTACGAGCAGTACTTC. The encoded protein is CASSLTGGFGPYEQYF.

The chain links TRBV6-5 to TRBJ2-5; tentative D call: TRBD2 (5 bases). CDR1 is MNHEY and CDR2 is SVGAGI in the germline V gene. CDR3 length: 15 amino acids. The V and J ends lost 5 bases and 2 bases respectively, with 15 bases between them. The CDR3 region has the DNA TGTGCCAGCAGTCCACATACTAGTTTGCAAGAGACCCAGTACTTC. It codes for CASSPHTSLQETQYF.

This clone was picked up one time. Other DNA sequences in this sample translate to the same CDR3. V gene TRBV4-3 combines with J gene TRBJ2-7; possibly TRBD2 for D (6 bases). The CDR3 spans 13 residues. V lost 0 bases and J 3 bases, leaving 6 bases between the germline ends. The germline V gene encodes CDR1 LGHNA and CDR2 YSLEER. CDR3 protein: CASSQDSGYEQYF. CDR3 nucleotide sequence: TGCGCCAGCAGCCAAGATAGCGGCTACGAGCAGTACTTC.

V and J are TRBV5-1 and TRBJ1-2; 7 bases agree with TRBD1. Trimming at V came to 4 bases and at J to 8 bases, leaving 8 bases not matched to a gene. Germline V gives CDR1 SGHRS, CDR2 YFSETQ. CDR3 length: 13 residues. CDR3: CASSSGQEIGYTF. DNA for the CDR3: TGCGCCAGCAGCAGCGGACAGGAAATAGGCTACACCTTC.

The chain couples TRBV6-5 to TRBJ1-1; the D is unclear. Trimming cost V 8 bases and J 4 bases, with 17 bases left between them. The length of the CDR3 is 14 residues. In germline, CDR1 is MNHEY, CDR2 SVGAGI. The CDR3 loop reads CASGWGSEGTEAFF. The CDR3 DNA reads as TGTGCCAGCGGTTGGGGTAGCGAGGGCACTGAAGCTTTCTTT.

CDR3 DNA sequence: TGTGCCAGCAGCTTGGAAGGGGCTAATTATTACGAGCAGTACTTC. It encodes CASSLEGANYYEQYF. J is TRBJ2-7 and V is TRBV5-6; a possible D gene is TRBD1 (5 bases). Germline V gene data show CDR1 as SGHDT and CDR2 as YYEEEE. This CDR3 comprises 15 residues. The ends were cut back, 0 bases at V and 4 bases at J, with 14 bases in the middle.

The CDR3 spells CSVELRQGAYEQYF. As DNA, the CDR3 is TGCAGCGTTGAACTGCGACAGGGTGCCTACGAGCAGTACTTC. This chain uses TRBV29-1 with TRBJ2-7; 7 bases map to TRBD1. CDR1 SQVTM and CDR2 ANQGSEA come from the germline V gene. The V gene end was trimmed by 2 bases and the J gene end by 2 bases; junction bases not matched to a gene: 6. There are 14 residues in the CDR3.

The chain carries TRBV2 and TRBJ2-7; D uncertain. This CDR3 region has 18 residues. Trimming stripped 2 bases from V and 9 bases from J, with 29 bases between. The V gene's germline CDR1 is SNHLY and CDR2 FYNNEI. CDR3 protein: CASSEWFADDPGSTGQYF. CDR3 in DNA: TGTGCCAGCAGTGAATGGTTTGCGGACGATCCAGGCTCGACCGGGCAGTACTTC.

The J gene is TRBJ1-1, the V gene TRBV19; no reliable D call. V was trimmed by 2 bases and J by 4 bases, leaving 11 bases between them. CDR1 LNHDA and CDR2 SQIVND come from the germline V gene (reference sequence). The CDR3 consists of 14 residues. The CDR3 DNA reads TGTGCCAGTAGTATACCACCGGCTGGCACTGAAGCTTTCTTT. Translation: CASSIPPAGTEAFF.

The chain links TRBV7-9 to TRBJ2-7; 7 bases line up with TRBD1. Germline CDR1 is SEHNR and CDR2 is FQNEAQ (reference sequence). The CDR3 is made up of 18 amino acids. The V and J ends lost 1 base and 7 bases, in that order; junction bases with no gene match: 19. The CDR3 here is CASSLVSGQTGGLLEQYF. The CDR3 bases are TGTGCCAGCAGCTTAGTGTCGGGACAGACTGGGGGATTACTGGAGCAGTACTTC.

This chain uses TRBV30 with TRBJ1-5; TRBD1 agrees at 8 bases. Germline CDR1 and CDR2: GTSNPN and SVGIG (reference sequence). V lost 3 bases and J lost 6; bases outside the gene matches: 7. This CDR3 comprises 14 residues. In DNA, the CDR3 is TGTGCCTGGAGCCCAGGGGGCTTTGGTCAGCCCCAGCATTTT. Encoded protein: CAWSPGGFGQPQHF.

In regard to this clone: Other DNA sequences of this sample code for an identical CDR3. The V and J genes are TRBV7-8 and TRBJ2-7; D gene uncertain. V was shortened by 1 base and J by 3 bases, with 4 bases between the two germline ends. The CDR3 extends over 12 amino acids. Germline lookup yields CDR1 SGHVS and CDR2 FQNEAQ. CDR3 amino acids: CASSLESYEQYF. The CDR3 DNA is TGTGCCAGCAGCTTAGAGAGCTACGAGCAGTACTTC.

Here the CDR3 reads CASRRLADGELFF. The CDR3 DNA sequence: TGTGCCAGCAGAAGACTAGCGGACGGGGAGCTGTTTTTT. This chain uses TRBV27 with TRBJ2-2; TRBD2 aligns across 9 bases. CDR3 size: 13 residues. Trimming took 6 bases from V and 7 from J; bases not matched to a gene: 3. Germline assignment: CDR1 MNHEY and CDR2 SMNVEV (reference sequence).

Here the CDR3 reads CASSSQGTNSPLHF. CDR3 DNA sequence: TGTGCCAGCAGCTCACAGGGTACGAATTCACCCCTCCACTTT. This rearrangement joins TRBV5-4 to TRBJ1-6, with a possible D match to TRBD1 (6 bases). Germline V gene data show CDR1 as SGHNT and CDR2 as YYREEE (reference sequence). Trimming left V 3 bases short and J 7 bases short, with 11 bases between. This CDR3 is 14 amino acids long.